The 27 T cell receptor beta chains given below trace back to one sample, sequenced in a study of identical twins. Each CDR3 protein is one row after TCRdb ran MiXCR on the 5' RACE reads. Among about 340,000 distinct CDR3 sequences listed, 9% to 15% were seen once. These data were likewise used in another study, on yellow fever vaccine responses in identical twins.

Sequences were obtained from CD8+ T cells sorted from blood. These receptors all come from a woman in her late teens or twenties in good health.

CDR3 in DNA: TGCGCCAGCAGCTCTAGCGTCCCTAGCACAGATACGCAGTATTTT. Translation: CASSSSVPSTDTQYF. The gene calls are TRBV4-1 and TRBJ2-3; D possibly corresponds to TRBD2 (6 bases). Germline V gene lookup returns CDR1 MGHRA and CDR2 YSYEKL. Trimming cost V 5 bases and J 0 bases, with 12 bases left between them. CDR3 length equals 15 residues.

The rearrangement uses TRBV7-9 and TRBJ1-5; D is undetermined. Germline assignment: CDR1 SEHNR and CDR2 FQNEAQ (reference sequence). V was pared by 5 bases and J by 0 bases, with 8 bases between. The CDR3 consists of 14 residues. The CDR3 sequence: CASSAFDSNQPQHF. Written as DNA, the CDR3 is TGTGCCAGCAGCGCCTTCGATAGCAATCAGCCCCAGCATTTT. The full variable domain, completed using reference TRBV7-9 and TRBJ1-5, is DTGVSQNPRHKITKRGQNVTFRCDPISEHNRLYWYRQTLGQGPEFLTYFQNEAQLEKSRLLSDRFSAERPKGSFSTLEIQRTEQGDSAMYLCASSAFDSNQPQHFGDGTRLSIL.

Ten or more counts support this clonotype. The chain couples TRBV15 to TRBJ2-1; D perhaps matches TRBD2 (5 bases). The CDR3 runs 15 residues. Germline values: CDR1 LNHNV, CDR2 YYDKDF (reference sequence). V was trimmed by 5 bases and J by 5 bases, leaving 16 bases between them. The CDR3 DNA reads TGTGCCACCAGCTCCCCAACTAGTCCGGACAATGAGCAGTTCTTC. Translating it yields CATSSPTSPDNEQFF. Supplemented by reference TRBV15 and TRBJ2-1, the full variable domain reads DAMVIQNPRYQVTQFGKPVTLSCSQTLNHNVMYWYQQKSSQAPKLLFHYYDKDFNNEADTPDNFQSRRPNTSFCFLDIRSPGLGDTAMYLCATSSPTSPDNEQFFGPGTRLTVL.

This clonotype was recorded at least ten times. The genes are TRBV2 and TRBJ2-1; 14 nucleotides agree with TRBD2. CDR1 and CDR2 from the germline V gene are SNHLY and FYNNEI. CDR3 length: 16 residues. V dropped 3 bases and J dropped 12; count of bases not matched to a gene: 10. The CDR3 loop reads CASSDSTSGREKGQFF. The CDR3 DNA reads TGTGCCAGCAGTGATTCGACTAGCGGGAGGGAAAAGGGGCAGTTCTTC. Based on the CDR3 plus reference TRBV2 and TRBJ2-1, the full variable domain is EPEVTQTPSHQVTQMGQEVILRCVPISNHLYFYWYRQILGQKVEFLVSFYNNEISEKSEIFDDQFSVERPDGSNFTLKIRSTKLEDSAMYFCASSDSTSGREKGQFFGPGTRLTVL.

The table lists this clonotype with many counts. The chain uses TRBV4-1 and TRBJ2-2; 8 positions match TRBD2. Germline V gene lookup returns CDR1 MGHRA and CDR2 YSYEKL. This CDR3 contains 15 residues. With V trimmed by 4 bases and J by 2 bases, 3 bases remained unmatched. CDR3: CASSRAGDNTGELFF. In nucleotides, the CDR3 is TGCGCCAGCAGCCGAGCGGGGGACAACACCGGGGAGCTGTTTTTT.

This clonotype was seen at least ten times. The chain has TRBV10-1 and TRBJ2-1; the match to TRBD1 covers 10 bases. In germline, CDR1 is WNHNN, CDR2 SYGVQD (reference sequence). This CDR3 has 14 amino acids. Germline trimming cut 3 bases from V and 6 bases from J; bases unmatched to any gene: 2. CDR3 coding DNA: TGCGCCAGCAGTGAAGGGACAGGGGTCAATGAGCAGTTCTTC. Translated, it gives CASSEGTGVNEQFF.

The CDR3 DNA reads as TGTGCCAGCAGTTACTCAGAGCGGGAGGGCCCGGAGACCCAGTACTTC. This encodes CASSYSEREGPETQYF. This sequence joins TRBV6-2 or TRBV6-3 and TRBJ2-5; 10 nucleotides align to TRBD2. This CDR3 comprises 16 residues. Per germline, CDR1 MNHEY and CDR2 SVGEGT. With 0 bases clipped from V and 5 bases from J, the junction kept 6 bases outside the gene matches.

The V call is TRBV6-5, the J call TRBJ1-2; tentatively, D is TRBD1 (6 bases). Germline V gene data show CDR1 as MNHEY and CDR2 as SVGAGI. Trimming took off 2 bases at V and 4 bases at J, with 11 bases between the two ends. The CDR3 has 14 residues. DNA for the CDR3: TGTGCCAGCAGTTACCAGGACAGCTCCTATGGCTACACCTTC. It yields the protein CASSYQDSSYGYTF.

V gene TRBV27 combines with J gene TRBJ2-2; TRBD1 agrees at 9 bases. V lost 5 bases, J lost 1 base, and 5 bases stayed unmatched. This CDR3 spans 16 amino acids. Germline loops: CDR1 MNHEY, CDR2 SMNVEV (reference sequence). CDR3 protein: CASSLGDRVNTGELFF. Written as DNA, the CDR3 is TGTGCCAGCAGTCTTGGGGACAGGGTGAACACCGGGGAGCTGTTTTTT.

The rearrangement links TRBV7-9 to TRBJ2-7; 10 nucleotides agree with TRBD1. V shed 6 bases and J 4 bases; nucleotides not matched to a gene: 9. The CDR3 has 15 amino acids. Germline CDR1 and CDR2: SEHNR and FQNEAQ (reference sequence). CDR3 residues: CASSNKGQGSYEQYF. As DNA, the CDR3 is TGTGCCAGCAGTAACAAGGGACAGGGGTCGTACGAGCAGTACTTC.

The chain uses TRBV20-1 and TRBJ2-7; D might be TRBD1 (5 bases). V was trimmed by 1 base and J by 0 bases, leaving 13 bases between them. Per germline, CDR1 DFQATT and CDR2 SNEGSKA (reference sequence). The CDR3 has 15 amino acids. The CDR3 DNA reads as TGCAGTGCTAGAGCCTTAGGGGCAGCCTCCTACGAGCAGTACTTC. Translated, it gives CSARALGAASYEQYF.

This clonotype was recorded a few times. The DNA for the CDR3 is TGTGCCAGCAGCCAGGGGCCAGATCGGATCGTGAACACTGAAGCTTTCTTT. Translation gives CASSQGPDRIVNTEAFF. The chain employs TRBV11-2 and TRBJ1-1; TRBD1 might be the D (6 bases). Looked up from germline, CDR1 is SGHAT and CDR2 is FQNNGV. This CDR3 is 17 amino acids long. Trimming removed 5 bases at V and 0 bases at J, with 19 bases between.

This clonotype was seen many times. V usage is TRBV25-1 and J usage is TRBJ2-5; 7 nucleotides agree with TRBD1. This CDR3 contains 13 residues. Germline V lookup: CDR1 MGHDK, CDR2 SYGVNS. J was trimmed by 5 bases and V by 6 bases; bases with no gene match: 6. The CDR3 nucleotides are TGTGCCAGCAGCCGACAGGGTTGGGAGACCCAGTACTTC. As protein: CASSRQGWETQYF.

This clonotype was seen ten or more times. The chain carries TRBV29-1 and TRBJ2-2; 12 bases are a match to TRBD2. CDR3 length: 15 residues. The junction had 2 bases not matched to a gene; V was cut back by 0 bases and J by 6 bases. Germline assignment: CDR1 SQVTM and CDR2 ANQGSEA. The chain's CDR3 is CSVEDRLAGAGELFF. The CDR3 DNA follows: TGCAGCGTTGAAGATCGACTAGCGGGAGCCGGGGAGCTGTTTTTT.

Ten or more counts support this clonotype. CDR3 in DNA: TGTGCCAGCAGCCAAGATGGGGGACTAGCGGGAGGTCGCTACGAGCAGTACTTC. This encodes CASSQDGGLAGGRYEQYF. V and J are TRBV3-1 and TRBJ2-7; 15 nucleotides match TRBD2. V shed 0 bases, J shed 3 bases, and the junction held 6 bases outside the gene matches. This CDR3 is built from 18 residues. CDR1 LGHDT and CDR2 YNNKEL come from the germline V gene (reference sequence).

This clonotype was observed a few times. The chain uses TRBV28 and TRBJ2-5, with TRBD1 matching over 7 bases. The V segment lost 5 bases and the J segment 4 bases; nucleotides outside the gene matches: 10. Germline V gene lookup returns CDR1 MDHEN and CDR2 SYDVKM. The CDR3 loop spans 15 amino acids. The CDR3 coding sequence is TGTGCCAGCAGTAACCGGGACAGTAGAGGAGAGACCCAGTACTTC. Amino acid sequence: CASSNRDSRGETQYF.

This clonotype was recorded a few times. The chain uses TRBV2 and TRBJ2-1; the D is unclear. V lost 6 bases and J 2 bases, leaving 11 bases between the germline ends. The CDR3 consists of 14 residues. Looked up from germline, CDR1 is SNHLY and CDR2 is FYNNEI. CDR3 nucleotides: TGTGCCAGCAGAGAGGATAGCACCTACAATGAGCAGTTCTTC. As protein: CASREDSTYNEQFF.

CDR3 in DNA: TGTGCCAGCAGCGCCCGCGTGGGTAGTATAGATACGCAGTATTTT. This encodes CASSARVGSIDTQYF. V usage is TRBV9 and J usage is TRBJ2-3; D gene unclear. The V and J ends lost 3 bases and 5 bases respectively, with 16 bases between them. This CDR3 comprises 15 residues. Germline V gene lookup returns CDR1 SGDLS and CDR2 YYNGEE.

The rearrangement links TRBV27 to TRBJ2-5; 12 bases are shared with TRBD2. Germline CDR1 and CDR2: MNHEY and SMNVEV (reference sequence). CDR3 size: 15 residues. V lost 5 bases and J lost 4; bases outside the gene matches: 5. The DNA of the CDR3 is TGTGCCAGCAGTCCCCCGGGACTAGCGGGAGAGACCCAGTACTTC. Its translation: CASSPPGLAGETQYF.

This clonotype appeared a few times. The V gene is TRBV6-5, the J gene TRBJ2-2; the D is unclear. Germline loops: CDR1 MNHEY, CDR2 SVGAGI. This CDR3 contains 15 residues. V was cut by 1 base and J by 6 bases, with 12 bases left in between. The CDR3, as DNA: TGTGCCAGCAGTTACTTGGCGCCGTCGGCCGGGGAGCTGTTTTTT. Protein: CASSYLAPSAGELFF.

This chain uses TRBV2 with TRBJ2-1; D remains ambiguous. V lost 4 bases and J 8 bases, leaving 12 bases between the germline ends. CDR3 size: 13 residues. The germline CDR1 and CDR2 sequences are SNHLY and FYNNEI. In nucleotides, the CDR3 is TGTGCCAGCAGTGGAGGAGTGACCGATGAGCAGTTCTTC. Its protein is CASSGGVTDEQFF.

This clonotype was detected a few times. The chain links TRBV4-1 to TRBJ1-1; a possible D gene is TRBD1 (5 bases). Trimming cost V 1 base and J 11 bases, with 11 bases left between them. The germline gives CDR1 MGHRA, CDR2 YSYEKL. There are 12 residues in the CDR3. In DNA form, the CDR3 reads TGCGCCAGCAGCCAAGGGACACGGGAGGCTTTCTTT. Translation gives CASSQGTREAFF.

This clonotype was seen many times. The rearrangement links TRBV29-1 to TRBJ2-7; D gene unclear. The V end was cut by 1 base, the J end by 7 bases, with 5 bases between. Germline CDR1 SQVTM, CDR2 ANQGSEA. This CDR3 region has 10 residues. The CDR3 is CSVEGKEQYF. In DNA, the CDR3 is TGCAGCGTTGAAGGCAAAGAGCAGTACTTC.

This clonotype showed up just a few times. V is TRBV20-1 and J is TRBJ2-1; 8 bases agree with TRBD1. V was clipped by 3 bases and J by 5 bases; unmatched bases: 6. Germline-derived CDR1 and CDR2 are DFQATT and SNEGSKA (reference sequence). The CDR3 extends over 14 amino acids. The CDR3 DNA is TGCAGTGCTAGTTATCGGGACAGGCACAATGAGCAGTTCTTC. Translating gives CSASYRDRHNEQFF.

In DNA form, the CDR3 reads TGTGCCAGCAACCCGGCCACCGGGGAGCTGTTTTTT. Residues: CASNPATGELFF. This chain uses TRBV7-9 with TRBJ2-2; no reliable D call. This CDR3 is 12 amino acids long. V lost 7 bases and J lost 4, with 7 bases in between. Germline lookup yields CDR1 SEHNR and CDR2 FQNEAQ (reference sequence).

This clonotype was picked up many times. This chain uses TRBV20-1 with TRBJ2-1; 8 bases agree with TRBD2. The trim removed 3 bases at V and 4 bases at J, leaving 5 bases unmatched. Looked up from germline, CDR1 is DFQATT and CDR2 is SNEGSKA (reference sequence). The length of the CDR3 is 14 residues. The CDR3 loop reads CSASGLAGYNEQFF. As DNA, the CDR3 is TGCAGTGCTAGTGGACTAGCCGGGTACAATGAGCAGTTCTTC.

This clonotype was counted between two and nine times. This chain joins TRBV7-9 and TRBJ2-3, with D unclear. Germline V CDR1 and CDR2: SEHNR, FQNEAQ (reference sequence). The CDR3 extends over 16 amino acids. V shed 5 bases and J shed 1 base, with 16 bases lying between them. The CDR3 DNA is TGTGCCAGCAGCCTTCCGGTCTCTTTTGGCACAGATACGCAGTATTTT. Translating gives CASSLPVSFGTDTQYF.